Shown below are 27 T cell receptor beta chains from a single sample sequenced in a study of blood T cell repertoires in COVID-19. TCRdb keeps only in-frame clones here, not all; method: immunoSEQ multiplex PCR. The data show about 73,000 clones, with more than 70% seen just once and roughly 5.6% held by the top ten. Source material: peripheral blood. The receptor set was obtained from a man in his forties or fifties with active COVID-19.

The rearrangement joins TRBV28 to TRBJ2-3, with TRBD2 matching over 14 bases. Looked up from germline, CDR1 is MDHEN and CDR2 is SYDVKM. V lost 5 bases and J lost 0; bases outside the gene matches: 10. This CDR3 has 19 amino acids. CDR3 protein: CASSPRPGLAGASTDTQYF. The CDR3 nucleotides are TGTGCCAGCAGTCCCAGGCCGGGACTAGCGGGAGCTAGCACAGATACGCAGTATTTT.

This clone turned up a few times. The genes are TRBV5-1 and TRBJ2-3, with 10 bases aligning to TRBD2. There are 15 residues in the CDR3. Germline trimming cut 2 bases from V and 5 bases from J; bases unmatched to any gene: 5. Germline V gene lookup returns CDR1 SGHRS and CDR2 YFSETQ. The CDR3 nucleotides read TGCGCCAGCAGCTTCCAAAGCGGGAGGGAAGATACGCAGTATTTT. It is translated as CASSFQSGREDTQYF.

This clone was seen once. This chain links TRBV28 with TRBJ2-2; D is perhaps TRBD2 (6 bases). CDR3 length equals 18 residues. V lost 4 bases and J lost 3, with 21 bases in between. CDR1 is MDHEN and CDR2 is SYDVKM in the germline V gene. CDR3 nucleotide sequence: TGTGCCAGCAGTTGGCGGGACTTTTCCTCTCCCTACACCGGGGAGCTGTTTTTT. Protein product: CASSWRDFSSPYTGELFF. The variable domain in full, with the rest retrieved from reference TRBV28 and TRBJ2-2, is DVKVTQSSRYLVKRTGEKVFLECVQDMDHENMFWYRQDPGLGLRLIYFSYDVKMKEKGDIPEGYSVSREKKERFSLILESASTNQTSMYLCASSWRDFSSPYTGELFFGEGSRLTVL.

The CDR3 DNA follows: TGTGCCAGCAGCGTAGCGGAGCGGGAGGGCCCAGATACGCAGTATTTT. This gives the protein CASSVAEREGPDTQYF. This chain joins TRBV9 and TRBJ2-3, with 10 bases fitting TRBD2. The J segment lost 4 bases and the V segment lost 0 bases, leaving 5 bases of the junction unmatched. CDR3 length equals 16 residues. CDR1 is SGDLS, CDR2 YYNGEE, per germline.

This rearrangement joins TRBV11-2 to TRBJ2-5, with D possibly being TRBD2 (7 bases). The germline V gene encodes CDR1 SGHAT and CDR2 FQNNGV. This CDR3 has 18 amino acids. V was trimmed by 0 bases and J by 3 bases, leaving 20 bases between them. CDR3 nucleotide sequence: TGTGCCAGCAGCTTAGATTATTGGGGGGGGCGGGAAAAAGAGACCCAGTACTTC. Translated: CASSLDYWGGREKETQYF.

This chain joins TRBV9 and TRBJ1-6, with D unclear. This CDR3 spans 15 amino acids. Trimming shortened V by 0 bases and J by 13 bases, and 17 bases separated the two germline ends. From germline, CDR1 is SGDLS and CDR2 YYNGEE. CDR3 residues: CASSVEGGLVSPLHF. DNA of the CDR3: TGTGCCAGCAGCGTAGAAGGAGGGTTAGTTAGTCCCCTCCACTTT.

V usage is TRBV19 and J usage is TRBJ2-1, with 7 bases lining up with TRBD2. V lost 3 bases, J lost 9 bases, and 8 bases stayed unmatched. CDR3 length equals 14 residues. CDR1 LNHDA and CDR2 SQIVND come from the germline V gene (reference sequence). This CDR3 reads CASSIASGSSEQFF. The CDR3 bases are TGTGCCAGTAGTATCGCTAGCGGTAGTAGTGAGCAGTTCTTC.

The chain couples TRBV20-1 to TRBJ2-5; D is undetermined. The CDR3 sequence is 14 residues long. Germline V lookup: CDR1 DFQATT, CDR2 SNEGSKA (reference sequence). Trimming stripped 3 bases from V and 1 base from J, with 12 bases between. CDR3 nucleotides: TGCAGTGCTAGTCGCGCGTCTGGCCAAGAGACCCAGTACTTC. Its translation is CSASRASGQETQYF.

This clone was detected only a few times. This sequence joins TRBV24-1 and TRBJ2-1, with TRBD2 identical over 8 bases. The CDR3 is 16 residues long. Looked up from germline, CDR1 is KGHDR and CDR2 is SFDVKD. V was pared by 5 bases and J by 5 bases, with 10 bases of the junction left unmatched. The CDR3 DNA follows: TGTGCCACCAGTGTTAGGCGGGGGGCGAAGGACAATGAGCAGTTCTTC. It specifies CATSVRRGAKDNEQFF.

With regard to this clone: The sample holds other DNA sequences that translate to the same CDR3. The chain carries TRBV10-1 and TRBJ2-3; D is undetermined. V gave up 4 bases and J gave up 0 bases, with 2 bases separating them. The CDR3 consists of 12 residues. CDR1 and CDR2 from the germline V gene are WNHNN and SYGVQD (reference sequence). The CDR3 sequence: CASSASTDTQYF. The CDR3 DNA reads TGCGCCAGCAGTGCGAGCACAGATACGCAGTATTTT.

This chain connects TRBV10-2 to TRBJ2-4; 9 nucleotides agree with TRBD1. The V gene end was trimmed by 0 bases and the J gene end by 1 base; junction bases not matched to a gene: 4. Germline CDR1 WSHSY, CDR2 SAAADI. The CDR3 spans 17 residues. This CDR3 is CASSESDRGPAKNIQYF. DNA of the CDR3: TGCGCCAGCAGTGAGTCGGACAGGGGACCTGCCAAAAACATTCAGTACTTC.

The V gene is TRBV5-1, the J gene TRBJ2-7; 12 nucleotides align to TRBD2. Trimming took 1 base from V and 2 from J; bases not matched to a gene: 1. Germline-derived CDR1 and CDR2 are SGHRS and YFSETQ. The CDR3 is made up of 15 amino acids. The CDR3 here is CASSLWTSGAYEQYF. In nucleotides, the CDR3 is TGCGCCAGCAGCTTGTGGACTAGCGGGGCCTACGAGCAGTACTTC.

The sample holds one count of this clone. The chain joins TRBV6-5 to TRBJ1-4; 8 bases agree with TRBD1. Germline CDR1 reads MNHEY; CDR2 reads SVGAGI. The CDR3 totals 14 residues. The J segment lost 8 bases and the V segment lost 7 bases, leaving 9 bases of the junction unmatched. The CDR3, as DNA: TGTGCCAGCAAGAAAGGACAGGGACGGGAAAAACTGTTTTTT. Its translation is CASKKGQGREKLFF.

This clone was counted a single time. V usage is TRBV30 and J usage is TRBJ1-1, with D hard to call. Trimming cost V 8 bases and J 1 base, with 11 bases left between them. Germline lookup yields CDR1 GTSNPN and CDR2 SVGIG (reference sequence). The CDR3 is 12 amino acids. CDR3 amino acids: CARRLGNTEAFF. The DNA of the CDR3 is TGTGCCCGACGCCTAGGGAACACTGAAGCTTTCTTT.

In its sample, this clone ranks as medium-sized. The genes are TRBV6-5 and TRBJ2-7; TRBD1 is a possible D gene (6 bases). CDR1 MNHEY and CDR2 SVGAGI come from the germline V gene. CDR3 length: 15 residues. The ends were cut back, 2 bases at V and 1 base at J, with 12 bases in the middle. CDR3: CASSYTQTGSYEQYF. The DNA of the CDR3 is TGTGCCAGCAGTTACACGCAGACAGGTTCCTACGAGCAGTACTTC.

V gene TRBV30 combines with J gene TRBJ2-1; 11 nucleotides align to TRBD2. CDR3 length: 13 residues. J lost 8 bases, V lost 3 bases, and 3 bases had no gene match. Germline V lookup: CDR1 GTSNPN, CDR2 SVGIG (reference sequence). The CDR3 spells CAWRTSGMDEQFF. CDR3 DNA sequence: TGTGCCTGGAGGACTAGCGGGATGGATGAGCAGTTCTTC.

The rearrangement links TRBV28 to TRBJ2-7; tentative D call: TRBD1 (6 bases). The ends were cut back, 6 bases at V and 3 bases at J, with 15 bases in the middle. This CDR3 comprises 14 residues. Germline loops: CDR1 MDHEN, CDR2 SYDVKM. CDR3 region: CASSAPGRGYEQYF. CDR3 in DNA: TGTGCCAGCAGCGCCCCGGGCAGGGGCTACGAGCAGTACTTC. The variable domain in full, with the rest retrieved from reference TRBV28 and TRBJ2-7, is DVKVTQSSRYLVKRTGEKVFLECVQDMDHENMFWYRQDPGLGLRLIYFSYDVKMKEKGDIPEGYSVSREKKERFSLILESASTNQTSMYLCASSAPGRGYEQYFGPGTRLTVT.

The chain uses TRBV15 and TRBJ2-1; D not resolved. The CDR3 contains 13 residues. The V gene's germline CDR1 is LNHNV and CDR2 YYDKDF (reference sequence). Trimming removed 1 base at V and 5 bases at J, with 6 bases between. The chain's CDR3 is CATSRGRDNEQFF. CDR3 bases: TGTGCCACCAGCAGAGGACGGGACAATGAGCAGTTCTTC. The full variable domain, its missing parts supplied by reference TRBV15 and TRBJ2-1, is DAMVIQNPRYQVTQFGKPVTLSCSQTLNHNVMYWYQQKSSQAPKLLFHYYDKDFNNEADTPDNFQSRRPNTSFCFLDIRSPGLGDTAMYLCATSRGRDNEQFFGPGTRLTVL.

The genes are TRBV18 and TRBJ2-7; the match to TRBD1 covers 8 bases. This CDR3 is built from 14 residues. Looked up from germline, CDR1 is KGHSH and CDR2 is LQKENI. V trimming: 6 bases; J trimming: 2 bases; junction bases outside the gene matches: 6. The CDR3 loop is CASSPGQGPYEQYF. CDR3 in DNA: TGTGCCAGCTCGCCCGGACAGGGCCCCTACGAGCAGTACTTC.

This clone was counted a few times. V gene TRBV19 combines with J gene TRBJ1-5; a weak D match, TRBD1 (6 bases). CDR3 length: 15 residues. The V end was cut by 1 base, the J end by 3 bases, with 10 bases between. Per germline, CDR1 LNHDA and CDR2 SQIVND (reference sequence). CDR3 DNA: TGTGCCAGTAGTATAGTTACAGGGCCCAATCAGCCCCAGCATTTT. Translated: CASSIVTGPNQPQHF.

This chain uses TRBV6-6 with TRBJ1-2, with 7 nucleotides matching TRBD1. J lost 1 base, V lost 6 bases, and 11 bases had no gene match. Germline V gene sequence: CDR1 MNHNY, CDR2 SVGAGI (reference sequence). This CDR3 spans 16 amino acids. The CDR3 region has the DNA TGTGCCAGCAGCAACAAACGGACAGGAGTTAACTATGGCTACACCTTC. This translates into CASSNKRTGVNYGYTF.

CDR3 nucleotide sequence: TGTGCCTGGTCTCTAGCGGGGAAGTACAATGAGCAGTTCTTC. As protein: CAWSLAGKYNEQFF. The rearrangement joins TRBV30 to TRBJ2-1; 9 bases align to TRBD2. With 5 bases clipped from V and 4 bases from J, the junction kept 6 bases outside the gene matches. Germline values: CDR1 GTSNPN, CDR2 SVGIG (reference sequence). There are 14 residues in the CDR3.

The rearrangement uses TRBV5-4 and TRBJ1-2; TRBD1 matches at 9 bases. Germline V lookup: CDR1 SGHNT, CDR2 YYREEE (reference sequence). V dropped 0 bases and J dropped 1; count of bases not matched to a gene: 4. The CDR3 is made up of 16 amino acids. CDR3 DNA sequence: TGTGCCAGCAGCTTGGGGGGACAGGGACTTAACTATGGCTACACCTTC. Translated: CASSLGGQGLNYGYTF.

The CDR3, as DNA: TGTGCCAGCAGCCAATCCTACCGTCCCGAGCAGTACTTC. Amino acids: CASSQSYRPEQYF. The chain recombines TRBV3-1 (or the pseudogene TRBV3-2) with TRBJ2-7, with unresolved D. CDR3 length: 13 residues. Germline CDR1 reads LGHDT; CDR2 reads YNNKEL (reference sequence). Deletions cut 2 bases from V and 6 bases from J, with 11 bases between.

The chain carries TRBV13 and TRBJ2-3; D perhaps matches TRBD1 (6 bases). Germline V gives CDR1 PRHDT, CDR2 FYEKMQ (reference sequence). The CDR3 extends over 16 amino acids. The germline V and J ends were trimmed by 3 bases and 1 base, with 14 bases remaining between them. CDR3 residues: CASSFALEGGTDTQYF. CDR3 nucleotides: TGTGCCAGCAGCTTCGCTCTTGAGGGGGGCACAGATACGCAGTATTTT.

This clone was observed a handful of times. The chain recombines TRBV4-1 with TRBJ2-1; D remains ambiguous. Trimming stripped 2 bases from V and 0 bases from J, with 14 bases between. Germline V lookup: CDR1 MGHRA, CDR2 YSYEKL. The CDR3 length is 17 residues. The CDR3 sequence is CASSQFTERFSYNEQFF. Written as DNA, the CDR3 is TGCGCCAGCAGCCAATTTACCGAGCGATTCTCCTACAATGAGCAGTTCTTC.

The gene calls are TRBV5-1 and TRBJ2-1; weak D call: TRBD2 (5 bases). Deletions cut 4 bases from V and 9 bases from J, with 14 bases between. Germline values: CDR1 SGHRS, CDR2 YFSETQ. CDR3 length equals 13 residues. The CDR3 DNA is TGCGCCAGCAGCCCGCAAGTCGCGGGTGAGCAGTTCTTC. This codes for CASSPQVAGEQFF.